A selection of T cell receptor beta chains follows, all from one sample in a study of regulatory T cells in long-lasting Graves disease. Each CDR3 protein is one row after TCRdb ran MiXCR on the multiplex PCR reads. The data show 400,000 to 500,000 distinct CDR3 sequences, with roughly 21% seen just once and around 7% held by the top ten. The source material was peripheral blood mononuclear cells (PBMCs), sampled when the disease was refractory, from a patient treated with antithyroid drugs. Source of these receptors: a female donor with Graves disease. Both conserved end residues are part of each CDR3. Each record gives: V gene, J gene, CDR3 length, D gene, CDR3 protein. The D gene is left open where the match is weak.

v_call: TRBV6-1; j_call: TRBJ1-5; cdr3_length: 14; d_call: NA; cdr3_aa: CASRSGQFNQPQHF
v_call: TRBV28; j_call: TRBJ2-5; cdr3_length: 15; d_call: NA; cdr3_aa: CASSTFATVRETQYF
v_call: TRBV28; j_call: TRBJ2-7; cdr3_length: 15; d_call: TRBD1; cdr3_aa: CASSKDRASINEQYF
v_call: TRBV10-3; j_call: TRBJ2-4; cdr3_length: 14; d_call: NA; cdr3_aa: CAISPGAAKNIQYF
v_call: TRBV4-2; j_call: TRBJ2-5; cdr3_length: 16; d_call: TRBD2; cdr3_aa: CASSQELAGGQETQYF
v_call: TRBV6-1; j_call: TRBJ1-2; cdr3_length: 13; d_call: NA; cdr3_aa: CASSTEWIDGYTF
v_call: TRBV6-1; j_call: TRBJ2-5; cdr3_length: 14; d_call: TRBD2; cdr3_aa: CASRAGGNQETQYF
v_call: TRBV20-1; j_call: TRBJ1-1; cdr3_length: 13; d_call: NA; cdr3_aa: CSARRSADTEAFF
v_call: TRBV6-5; j_call: TRBJ1-5; cdr3_length: 15; d_call: NA; cdr3_aa: CASSWGQISNQPQHF
v_call: TRBV28; j_call: TRBJ1-1; cdr3_length: 12; d_call: NA; cdr3_aa: CASSFLYTEAFF
v_call: TRBV7-9; j_call: TRBJ1-4; cdr3_length: 18; d_call: TRBD1; cdr3_aa: CASSLGTGVSGIYEKLFF
v_call: TRBV5-1; j_call: TRBJ2-7; cdr3_length: 15; d_call: TRBD1; cdr3_aa: CASSLDRGFSHEQYF
v_call: TRBV7-3; j_call: TRBJ2-7; cdr3_length: 12; d_call: TRBD1; cdr3_aa: CAIGQDRYEQYF
v_call: TRBV5-1; j_call: TRBJ2-7; cdr3_length: 16; d_call: NA; cdr3_aa: CASSLVYTPATYEQYF
v_call: TRBV19; j_call: TRBJ2-3; cdr3_length: 15; d_call: NA; cdr3_aa: CASSIWQSPTDTQYF
v_call: TRBV12-3/TRBV12-4; j_call: TRBJ2-7; cdr3_length: 14; d_call: NA; cdr3_aa: CASRGSGNSYEQYF
v_call: TRBV12-5; j_call: TRBJ2-7; cdr3_length: 17; d_call: TRBD1; cdr3_aa: CASGQPEGTAIAYEQYF
v_call: TRBV27; j_call: TRBJ1-5; cdr3_length: 14; d_call: TRBD1; cdr3_aa: CASRPTGEGQPQHF
v_call: TRBV27; j_call: TRBJ2-5; cdr3_length: 12; d_call: NA; cdr3_aa: CASSPGFETQYF
v_call: TRBV27; j_call: TRBJ1-6; cdr3_length: 14; d_call: NA; cdr3_aa: CASRLGGESSPLHF
v_call: TRBV6-2/TRBV6-3; j_call: TRBJ1-2; cdr3_length: 15; d_call: TRBD1; cdr3_aa: CASTPQGTGNYGYTF
v_call: TRBV10-3; j_call: TRBJ2-6; cdr3_length: 15; d_call: NA; cdr3_aa: CAISDTGSGANVLTF
v_call: TRBV5-5; j_call: TRBJ2-5; cdr3_length: 16; d_call: NA; cdr3_aa: CASSLGWGRSQETQYF
v_call: TRBV7-2; j_call: TRBJ1-5; cdr3_length: 15; d_call: NA; cdr3_aa: CASSSSGTSNQPQHF
v_call: TRBV29-1; j_call: TRBJ2-2; cdr3_length: 12; d_call: NA; cdr3_aa: CSVTTVTGELFF
v_call: TRBV20-1; j_call: TRBJ2-7; cdr3_length: 14; d_call: NA; cdr3_aa: CSAEPPRSFYEQYF
v_call: TRBV20-1; j_call: TRBJ1-1; cdr3_length: 16; d_call: TRBD1; cdr3_aa: CSASGWGTGYSHGAFF
v_call: TRBV28; j_call: TRBJ2-2; cdr3_length: 12; d_call: NA; cdr3_aa: CASMGNTGELFF
v_call: TRBV2; j_call: TRBJ2-7; cdr3_length: 13; d_call: TRBD1; cdr3_aa: CASMGQGGVEQYF
v_call: TRBV9; j_call: TRBJ2-7; cdr3_length: 16; d_call: NA; cdr3_aa: CASSPGGGIRSYEQYF
v_call: TRBV28; j_call: TRBJ2-3; cdr3_length: 15; d_call: NA; cdr3_aa: CASNPGGSSTDTQYF
v_call: TRBV28; j_call: TRBJ1-1; cdr3_length: 14; d_call: TRBD1; cdr3_aa: CASRAQGPGTEAFF
v_call: TRBV3-1; j_call: TRBJ1-2; cdr3_length: 17; d_call: NA; cdr3_aa: CASSQDLFGGPPYGYTF
v_call: TRBV20-1; j_call: TRBJ2-7; cdr3_length: 12; d_call: NA; cdr3_aa: CSASPGLYEQYF
v_call: TRBV6-1; j_call: TRBJ1-2; cdr3_length: 15; d_call: NA; cdr3_aa: CASSGFEQGHHGYTF
v_call: TRBV28; j_call: TRBJ1-5; cdr3_length: 15; d_call: NA; cdr3_aa: CASSPSGYSNQPQHF
v_call: TRBV9; j_call: TRBJ2-7; cdr3_length: 14; d_call: TRBD2; cdr3_aa: CASSVAGTSYEQYF
v_call: TRBV15; j_call: TRBJ1-1; cdr3_length: 13; d_call: NA; cdr3_aa: CATNRQWNTEAFF
v_call: TRBV28; j_call: TRBJ1-1; cdr3_length: 15; d_call: NA; cdr3_aa: CASTGGGGGDTEAFF
v_call: TRBV6-1; j_call: TRBJ2-7; cdr3_length: 14; d_call: NA; cdr3_aa: CASRQTPSSYEQYF
v_call: TRBV5-1; j_call: TRBJ2-2; cdr3_length: 15; d_call: NA; cdr3_aa: CASSLENPNTGELFF
v_call: TRBV20-1; j_call: TRBJ2-7; cdr3_length: 14; d_call: TRBD2; cdr3_aa: CSARPSGIFYEQYF